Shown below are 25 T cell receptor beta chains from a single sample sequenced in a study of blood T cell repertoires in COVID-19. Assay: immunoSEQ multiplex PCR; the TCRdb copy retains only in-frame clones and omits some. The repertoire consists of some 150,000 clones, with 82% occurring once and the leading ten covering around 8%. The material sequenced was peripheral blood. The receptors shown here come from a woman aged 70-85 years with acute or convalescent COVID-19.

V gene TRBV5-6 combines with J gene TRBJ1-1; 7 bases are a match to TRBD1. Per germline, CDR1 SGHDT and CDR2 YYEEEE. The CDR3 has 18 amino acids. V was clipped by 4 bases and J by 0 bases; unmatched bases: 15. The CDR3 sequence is CASSMTGWGLTMNTEAFF. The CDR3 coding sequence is TGTGCCAGCAGCATGACAGGGTGGGGCTTAACCATGAACACTGAAGCTTTCTTT.

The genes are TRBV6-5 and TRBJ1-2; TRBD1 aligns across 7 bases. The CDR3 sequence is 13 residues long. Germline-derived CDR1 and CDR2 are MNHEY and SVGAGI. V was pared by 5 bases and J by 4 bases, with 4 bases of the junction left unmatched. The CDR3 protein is CASSRQGIYGYTF. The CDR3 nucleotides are TGTGCCAGCAGTCGACAGGGCATCTATGGCTACACCTTC.

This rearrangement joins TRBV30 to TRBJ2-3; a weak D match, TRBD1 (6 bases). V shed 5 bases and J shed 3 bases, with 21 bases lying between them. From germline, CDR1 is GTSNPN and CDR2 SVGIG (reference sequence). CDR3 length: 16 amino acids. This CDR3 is CAWSMRQAGRTDTQYF. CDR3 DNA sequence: TGTGCCTGGTCCATGAGACAGGCTGGTCGAACAGATACGCAGTATTTT.

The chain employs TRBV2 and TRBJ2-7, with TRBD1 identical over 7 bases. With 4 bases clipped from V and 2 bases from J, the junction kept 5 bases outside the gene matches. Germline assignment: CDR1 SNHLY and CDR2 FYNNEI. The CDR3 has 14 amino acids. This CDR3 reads CASSGDSTAYEQYF. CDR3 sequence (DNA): TGTGCCAGCAGTGGGGACAGTACCGCCTACGAGCAGTACTTC.

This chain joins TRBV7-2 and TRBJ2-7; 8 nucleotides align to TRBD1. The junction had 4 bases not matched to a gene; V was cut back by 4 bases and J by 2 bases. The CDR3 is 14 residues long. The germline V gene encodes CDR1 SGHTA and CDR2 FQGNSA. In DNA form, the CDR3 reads TGTGCCAGCAGCTACGGGACAGGCCCCTACGAGCAGTACTTC. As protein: CASSYGTGPYEQYF.

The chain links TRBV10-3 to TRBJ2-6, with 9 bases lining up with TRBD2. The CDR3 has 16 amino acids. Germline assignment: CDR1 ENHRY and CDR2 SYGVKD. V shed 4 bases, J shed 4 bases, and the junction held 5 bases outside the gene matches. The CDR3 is CAISVAGAFGANVLTF. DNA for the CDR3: TGTGCCATCAGTGTAGCGGGGGCTTTCGGGGCCAACGTCCTGACTTTC.

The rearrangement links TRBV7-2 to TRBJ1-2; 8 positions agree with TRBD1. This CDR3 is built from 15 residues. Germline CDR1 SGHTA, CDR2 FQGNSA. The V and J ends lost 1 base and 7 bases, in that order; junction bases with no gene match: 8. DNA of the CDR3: TGTGCCAGCAGCTTAGAAATCAGGGGGCGAGGTGGCTACACCTTC. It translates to CASSLEIRGRGGYTF. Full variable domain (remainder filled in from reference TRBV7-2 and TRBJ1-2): GAGVSQSPSNKVTEKGKDVELRCDPISGHTALYWYRQSLGQGLEFLIYFQGNSAPDKSGLPSDRFSAERTGGSVSTLTIQRTQQEDSAVYLCASSLEIRGRGGYTFGSGTRLTVV.

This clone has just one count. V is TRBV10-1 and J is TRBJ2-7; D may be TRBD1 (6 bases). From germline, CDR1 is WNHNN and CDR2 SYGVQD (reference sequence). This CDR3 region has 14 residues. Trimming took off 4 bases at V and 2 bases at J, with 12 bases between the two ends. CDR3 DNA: TGCGCCAGCAGTGCCGGACAGCTTCCCTACGAGCAGTACTTC. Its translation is CASSAGQLPYEQYF.

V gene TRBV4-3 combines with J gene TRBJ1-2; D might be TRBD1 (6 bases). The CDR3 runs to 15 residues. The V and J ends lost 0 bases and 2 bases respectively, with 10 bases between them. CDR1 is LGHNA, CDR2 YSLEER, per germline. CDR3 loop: CASSQDARGNYGYTF. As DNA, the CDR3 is TGCGCCAGCAGCCAAGACGCCAGGGGAAACTATGGCTACACCTTC.

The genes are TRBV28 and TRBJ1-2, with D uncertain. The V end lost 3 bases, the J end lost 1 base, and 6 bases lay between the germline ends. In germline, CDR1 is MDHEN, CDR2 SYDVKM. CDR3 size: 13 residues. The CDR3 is CASSLVDNYGYTF. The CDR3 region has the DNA TGTGCCAGCAGTTTGGTAGATAACTATGGCTACACCTTC.

This CDR3 reads CAWSVFNTEAFF. CDR3 DNA sequence: TGTGCCTGGAGTGTATTCAATACTGAAGCTTTCTTT. V usage is TRBV30 and J usage is TRBJ1-1; D remains unclear. V lost 0 bases and J lost 5, with 7 bases in between. CDR3 length: 12 residues. In germline, CDR1 is GTSNPN, CDR2 SVGIG (reference sequence).

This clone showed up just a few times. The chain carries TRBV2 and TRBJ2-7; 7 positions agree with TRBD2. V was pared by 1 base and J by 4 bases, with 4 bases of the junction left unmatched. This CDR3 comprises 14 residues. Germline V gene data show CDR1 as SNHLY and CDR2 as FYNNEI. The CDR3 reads CASSEDGGGYEQYF. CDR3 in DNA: TGTGCCAGCAGTGAAGATGGGGGAGGGTACGAGCAGTACTTC.

In DNA, the CDR3 is TGTGCCAGCAGCTTAGGGACAGGGGGCTCTGGAAACACCATATATTTT. Translation: CASSLGTGGSGNTIYF. The rearrangement joins TRBV7-2 to TRBJ1-3, with 10 bases aligning to TRBD1. Germline loops: CDR1 SGHTA, CDR2 FQGNSA. J lost 0 bases, V lost 1 base, and 0 bases had no gene match. The CDR3 sequence is 16 residues long.

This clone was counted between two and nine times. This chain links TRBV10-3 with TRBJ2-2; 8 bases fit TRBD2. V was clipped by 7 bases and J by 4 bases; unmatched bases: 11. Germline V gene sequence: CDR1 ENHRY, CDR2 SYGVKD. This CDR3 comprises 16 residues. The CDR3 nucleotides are TGTGCCATCACCGAGAGTACGGGAGGGGCCACCGGGGAGCTGTTTTTT. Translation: CAITESTGGATGELFF.

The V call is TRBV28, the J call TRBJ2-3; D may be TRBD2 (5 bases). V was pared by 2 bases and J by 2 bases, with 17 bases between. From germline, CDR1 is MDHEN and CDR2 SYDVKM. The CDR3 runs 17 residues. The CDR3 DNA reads TGTGCCAGCAGTTTACGTACTAGTGGTTCCTACACAGATACGCAGTATTTT. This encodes CASSLRTSGSYTDTQYF.

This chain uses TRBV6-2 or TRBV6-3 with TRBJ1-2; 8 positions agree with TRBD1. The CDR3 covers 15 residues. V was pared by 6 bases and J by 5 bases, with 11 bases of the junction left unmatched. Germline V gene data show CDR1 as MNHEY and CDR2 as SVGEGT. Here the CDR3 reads CASSPRTGLVYGYTF. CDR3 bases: TGTGCCAGCAGCCCTCGGACAGGGCTCGTTTATGGCTACACCTTC.

Here the CDR3 reads CASSGDFRRADTQYF. CDR3 DNA: TGTGCCAGCAGCGGGGACTTCCGAAGAGCAGATACGCAGTATTTT. The chain links TRBV5-6 to TRBJ2-3; D possibly corresponds to TRBD2 (6 bases). The CDR3 is 15 residues long. In germline, CDR1 is SGHDT, CDR2 YYEEEE. Trimming removed 4 bases at V and 4 bases at J, with 16 bases between.

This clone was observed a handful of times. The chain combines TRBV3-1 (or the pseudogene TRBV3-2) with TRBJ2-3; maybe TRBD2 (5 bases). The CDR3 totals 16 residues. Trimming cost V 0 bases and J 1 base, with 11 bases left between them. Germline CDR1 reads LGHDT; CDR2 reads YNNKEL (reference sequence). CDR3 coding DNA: TGTGCCAGCAGCCAAGATACGGTGGGAGGCACAGATACGCAGTATTTT. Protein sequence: CASSQDTVGGTDTQYF.

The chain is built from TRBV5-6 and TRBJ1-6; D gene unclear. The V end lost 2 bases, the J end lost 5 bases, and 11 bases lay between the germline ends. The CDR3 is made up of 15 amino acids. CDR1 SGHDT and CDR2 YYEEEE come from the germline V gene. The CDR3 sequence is CASSFRGVDNSPLHF. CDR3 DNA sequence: TGTGCCAGCAGCTTTCGAGGCGTCGATAATTCACCCCTCCACTTT.

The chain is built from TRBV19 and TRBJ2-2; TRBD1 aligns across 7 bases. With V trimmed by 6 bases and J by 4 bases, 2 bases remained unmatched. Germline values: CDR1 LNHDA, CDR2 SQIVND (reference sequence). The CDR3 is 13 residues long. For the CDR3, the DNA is TGTGCCAGTAGCAACAGGGGCACCGGGGAGCTGTTTTTT. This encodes CASSNRGTGELFF.

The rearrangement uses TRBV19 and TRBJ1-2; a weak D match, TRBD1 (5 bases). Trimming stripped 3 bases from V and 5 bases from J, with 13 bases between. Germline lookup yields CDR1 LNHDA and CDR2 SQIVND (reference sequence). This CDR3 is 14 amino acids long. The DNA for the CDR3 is TGTGCCAGTAGTATCACCGGGGGGAGGTATGGCTACACCTTC. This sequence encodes CASSITGGRYGYTF.

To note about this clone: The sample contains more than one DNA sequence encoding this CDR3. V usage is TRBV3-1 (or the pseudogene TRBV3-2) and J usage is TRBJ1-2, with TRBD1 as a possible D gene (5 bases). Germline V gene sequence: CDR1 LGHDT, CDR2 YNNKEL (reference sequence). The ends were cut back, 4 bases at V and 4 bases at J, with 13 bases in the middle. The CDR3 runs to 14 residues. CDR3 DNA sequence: TGTGCCAGCAGCCCCCGGCAGGGTAGCTATGGCTACACCTTC. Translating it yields CASSPRQGSYGYTF.

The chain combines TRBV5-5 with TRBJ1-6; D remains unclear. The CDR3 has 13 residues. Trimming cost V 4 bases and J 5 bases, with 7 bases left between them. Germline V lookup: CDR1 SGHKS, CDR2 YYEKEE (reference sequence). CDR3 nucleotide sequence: TGTGCCAGCAGCGCGCAAGATAATTCACCCCTCCACTTT. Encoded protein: CASSAQDNSPLHF. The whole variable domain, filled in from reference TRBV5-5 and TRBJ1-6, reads DAGVTQSPTHLIKTRGQQVTLRCSPISGHKSVSWYQQVLGQGPQFIFQYYEKEERGRGNFPDRFSARQFPNYSSELNVNALLLGDSALYLCASSAQDNSPLHFGNGTRLTVT.

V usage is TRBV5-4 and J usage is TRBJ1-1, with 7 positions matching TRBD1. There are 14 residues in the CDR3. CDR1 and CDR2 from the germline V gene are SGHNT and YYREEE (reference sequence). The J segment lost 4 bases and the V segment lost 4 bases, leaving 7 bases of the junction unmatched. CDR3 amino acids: CASSEDREGTEAFF. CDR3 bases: TGTGCCAGCAGCGAAGACAGGGAAGGCACTGAAGCTTTCTTT.

The DNA of the CDR3 is TGTGCCAGCAGTGAAGGAACCGGGACAGGGGGGTATGGCTACACCTTC. Its translation: CASSEGTGTGGYGYTF. V is TRBV6-1 and J is TRBJ1-2, with TRBD1 matching over 11 bases. Per the germline V gene, CDR1 is MNHNS and CDR2 is SASEGT. This CDR3 comprises 16 residues. V lost 1 base to trimming and J lost 5 bases; unmatched junction nucleotides: 6.